The 15 T cell receptor beta chains in this list originate from one sample, sequenced in a study of T cell repertoires in cytomegalovirus infection. TCRdb recomputed calls from the reads with MiXCR, one row per CDR3 protein. This sample carries over 200,000 distinct CDR3 sequences, roughly 13% of them seen once, and the ten largest clones take 8.5% to 9%. The sample consisted of PBMCs. All receptors derive from a human donor in good health (CMV status not recorded). Some clones in this sample may be carry-over from other donors' samples.

This clonotype was seen a few times. The chain is built from TRBV19 and TRBJ2-2, with a weak D call TRBD1 (6 bases). CDR1 is LNHDA and CDR2 is SQIVND in the germline V gene (reference sequence). Trimming removed 4 bases from V and 5 bases from J, with 14 bases in between. The CDR3 has 15 amino acids. The DNA of the CDR3 is TGTGCCAGTAGTACCGTGGACAGACGAACCGGGGAGCTGTTTTTT. This sequence encodes CASSTVDRRTGELFF.

This clonotype was found many times. The rearrangement uses TRBV2 and TRBJ2-1; the match to TRBD2 covers 11 bases. CDR1 and CDR2 from the germline V gene are SNHLY and FYNNEI. The CDR3 consists of 19 residues. Trimming cost V 4 bases and J 0 bases; bases outside gene matches: 11. The CDR3 sequence is CASSGPSGGRGNSYNEQFF. The CDR3 DNA follows: TGTGCCAGCAGTGGCCCTAGCGGGGGGAGGGGGAACTCCTACAATGAGCAGTTCTTC.

This clonotype was seen a handful of times. The chain links TRBV29-1 to TRBJ2-1; D not certain. Germline CDR1 reads SQVTM; CDR2 reads ANQGSEA. V gave up 8 bases and J gave up 5 bases, with 16 bases separating them. The CDR3 is 13 residues long. The CDR3 nucleotides read TGCAGCCATTACCACATTAAAAACAATGAGCAGTTCTTC. This sequence encodes CSHYHIKNNEQFF.

This chain links TRBV5-5 with TRBJ2-3; D remains ambiguous. The CDR3 has 13 residues. V lost 0 bases and J 5 bases, leaving 7 bases between the germline ends. Per germline, CDR1 SGHKS and CDR2 YYEKEE (reference sequence). The CDR3 protein is CASSLGRRDTQYF. The CDR3 DNA follows: TGTGCCAGCAGCTTGGGCCGACGAGATACGCAGTATTTT.

The V call is TRBV19, the J call TRBJ1-1, with a weak D call TRBD1 (6 bases). V gave up 4 bases and J gave up 1 base, with 13 bases separating them. The CDR3 runs to 15 residues. Germline loops: CDR1 LNHDA, CDR2 SQIVND (reference sequence). CDR3 residues: CASSTPGQWNTEAFF. In DNA form, the CDR3 reads TGTGCCAGTAGTACACCGGGACAATGGAACACTGAAGCTTTCTTT.

This clonotype was recorded at least ten times. The chain has TRBV19 and TRBJ1-1, with 11 nucleotides matching TRBD1. Germline values: CDR1 LNHDA, CDR2 SQIVND (reference sequence). The V and J ends lost 1 base and 5 bases, in that order; junction bases with no gene match: 6. The CDR3 consists of 16 residues. The chain's CDR3 is CASSIGFRDRGTEAFF. CDR3 DNA sequence: TGTGCCAGTAGTATAGGATTCCGGGACAGGGGGACTGAAGCTTTCTTT.

Many counts were recorded for this clonotype. V and J are TRBV7-9 and TRBJ2-7; the D is unclear. V was shortened by 1 base and J by 1 base, with 11 bases between the two germline ends. This CDR3 is built from 15 residues. The V gene's germline CDR1 is SEHNR and CDR2 FQNEAQ (reference sequence). The CDR3 here is CASSLGEFRSYEQYF. The CDR3 nucleotides are TGTGCCAGCAGCTTAGGGGAATTCAGGTCCTACGAGCAGTACTTC.

Only a few counts were recorded for this clonotype. This chain connects TRBV4-1 to TRBJ2-5; D not resolved. The CDR3 has 14 amino acids. V lost 3 bases and J lost 2, with 10 bases in between. Germline V lookup: CDR1 MGHRA, CDR2 YSYEKL. The CDR3 DNA reads as TGCGCCAGCAGCCACACCGAGAGACAAGAGACCCAGTACTTC. Translating gives CASSHTERQETQYF.

Written as DNA, the CDR3 is TGCAGCGTTGTACGGGACACCTCCTACAATGAGCAGTTCTTC. This sequence encodes CSVVRDTSYNEQFF. The gene calls are TRBV29-1 and TRBJ2-1, with a tentative D call TRBD1 (6 bases). V lost 4 bases and J 0 bases, leaving 10 bases between the germline ends. Germline CDR1 SQVTM, CDR2 ANQGSEA. This CDR3 is 14 amino acids long.

This clonotype was seen many times. V is TRBV5-4 and J is TRBJ2-1; possible D gene TRBD1, 6 bases. V was trimmed by 0 bases and J by 1 base, leaving 20 bases between them. CDR3 length: 19 residues. Germline V gene sequence: CDR1 SGHNT, CDR2 YYREEE (reference sequence). The CDR3, as DNA: TGTGCCAGCAGCTTGGACCTTCGATCGACAGGCGATTCCTACAATGAGCAGTTCTTC. This codes for CASSLDLRSTGDSYNEQFF.

This clonotype was recorded a few times. The chain combines TRBV6-2 or TRBV6-3 with TRBJ1-1, with D possibly being TRBD1 (5 bases). Deletions cut 3 bases from V and 1 base from J, with 9 bases between. CDR3 length: 14 amino acids. From germline, CDR1 is MNHEY and CDR2 SVGEGT. CDR3 sequence (DNA): TGTGCCAGCAGTTATGGGACGAGGAACACTGAAGCTTTCTTT. It is translated as CASSYGTRNTEAFF.

In its sample, this clonotype was seen many times. The chain is built from TRBV7-3 and TRBJ1-2; D may be TRBD1 (6 bases). The germline V gene has CDR1 SGHTA and CDR2 FQGTGA. The CDR3 loop spans 13 amino acids. The germline V and J ends were trimmed by 4 bases and 10 bases, with 16 bases remaining between them. DNA of the CDR3: TGTGCCAGCAGCTCCTCCGTGGGGGCGGTCTACACCTTC. Its protein is CASSSSVGAVYTF.

The sample holds many counts of this clonotype. The rearrangement joins TRBV7-2 to TRBJ2-1, with 10 bases that match TRBD2. CDR1 and CDR2 from the germline V gene are SGHTA and FQGNSA. This CDR3 is built from 13 residues. Trimming removed 1 base from V and 10 bases from J; junction bases left unmatched: 1. The DNA of the CDR3 is TGTGCCAGCAGCTTAGAACTAGCGGGAGAGCAGTTCTTC. Protein: CASSLELAGEQFF.

This clonotype was observed a few times. The chain employs TRBV5-6 and TRBJ2-7, with D perhaps matching TRBD1 (5 bases). The germline V gene encodes CDR1 SGHDT and CDR2 YYEEEE. The CDR3 has 15 amino acids. V was clipped by 3 bases and J by 0 bases, with 13 bases between them. This chain's CDR3 is CASSSDTIVSYEQYF. Written as DNA, the CDR3 is TGTGCCAGCAGCTCGGACACGATAGTCTCCTACGAGCAGTACTTC. Full variable domain (remainder filled in from reference TRBV5-6 and TRBJ2-7): DAGVTQSPTHLIKTRGQQVTLRCSPKSGHDTVSWYQQALGQGPQFIFQYYEEEERQRGNFPDRFSGHQFPNYSSELNVNALLLGDSALYLCASSSDTIVSYEQYFGPGTRLTVT.

This sequence joins TRBV29-1 and TRBJ1-1; D gene ambiguous. This CDR3 is 13 amino acids long. CDR1 and CDR2 (germline): SQVTM, ANQGSEA. V shed 4 bases and J shed 2 bases, with 11 bases lying between them. The CDR3 DNA reads TGCAGCGTTGGGAGTATTGCAAACACTGAAGCTTTCTTT. It specifies CSVGSIANTEAFF.